Listed below are T cell receptor beta chains from one sample, sequenced in a study of human T cells and chemical hapten exposure. TCRdb re-analysed the reads in MiXCR, keeping a single row per CDR3 protein. The sample records 95,000 to 150,000 distinct CDR3 sequences, over 6.5% being singletons. Sequenced sample: whole blood. All receptors derive from a human donor in good health. Some clones in this sample may be carry-over from other donors' samples. The CDR3 runs from the conserved cysteine through the conserved F or W. Fields, in order: J gene, D gene, V gene, clone size, CDR3 protein, CDR3 DNA. A D gene is named only where the DNA matches it firmly. A row's size may be missing; if present it is once, few, many or a size class.

J gene: TRBJ2-3; D gene: TRBD2; V gene: TRBV14; clone size: .; CDR3 protein: CASSQDGTSGSAQYF; CDR3 DNA: TGTGCCAGCAGCCAAGATGGGACTAGCGGGAGTGCGCAGTATTTT
J gene: TRBJ2-1; D gene: .; V gene: TRBV24-1; clone size: many; CDR3 protein: CATSEGAGDGGQFF; CDR3 DNA: TGTGCCACCAGTGAGGGGGCCGGGGACGGCGGGCAGTTCTTC
J gene: TRBJ2-1; D gene: .; V gene: TRBV14; clone size: few; CDR3 protein: CASSQDWGAVSNSYNEQFF; CDR3 DNA: TGTGCCAGCAGCCAAGATTGGGGGGCAGTTTCAAACTCCTACAATGAGCAGTTCTTC
J gene: TRBJ2-1; D gene: TRBD1; V gene: TRBV20-1; clone size: .; CDR3 protein: CSAREQGADEQFF; CDR3 DNA: TGCAGTGCTAGAGAACAGGGGGCTGATGAGCAGTTCTTC
J gene: TRBJ1-5; D gene: TRBD1; V gene: TRBV7-2; clone size: many; CDR3 protein: CASRDRGGAYQPQHF; CDR3 DNA: TGTGCCAGCAGGGACAGGGGGGGGGCCTATCAGCCCCAGCATTTT
J gene: TRBJ1-2; D gene: TRBD1; V gene: TRBV27; clone size: many; CDR3 protein: CASSPGTATYTNYGYTF; CDR3 DNA: TGTGCCAGCAGTCCAGGGACAGCAACTTATACTAACTATGGCTACACCTTC
J gene: TRBJ2-3; D gene: TRBD2; V gene: TRBV12-3/TRBV12-4; clone size: few; CDR3 protein: CASRPHLAVTSTDTQYF; CDR3 DNA: TGTGCCAGCAGGCCTCATCTAGCGGTTACTAGCACAGATACGCAGTATTTT
J gene: TRBJ1-1; D gene: .; V gene: TRBV20-1; clone size: .; CDR3 protein: CSAPRLGGEWAFF; CDR3 DNA: TGCAGTGCTCCAAGGCTGGGCGGGGAGTGGGCTTTCTTT
J gene: TRBJ2-7; D gene: TRBD1; V gene: TRBV7-2; clone size: .; CDR3 protein: CASSSQTGVEQYF; CDR3 DNA: TGTGCCAGCAGCTCCCAGACAGGGGTCGAGCAGTACTTC
J gene: TRBJ1-1; D gene: TRBD1; V gene: TRBV5-5; clone size: many; CDR3 protein: CASSIGQGPYGAFF; CDR3 DNA: TGTGCCAGCAGCATCGGACAGGGTCCTTACGGAGCTTTCTTT
J gene: TRBJ2-7; D gene: .; V gene: TRBV6-2/TRBV6-3; clone size: .; CDR3 protein: CASSPIGVAEQYF; CDR3 DNA: TGTGCCAGCAGCCCCATCGGGGTCGCCGAGCAGTACTTC
J gene: TRBJ1-1; D gene: .; V gene: TRBV19; clone size: many; CDR3 protein: CASTPRGTNTEAFF; CDR3 DNA: TGTGCCAGTACTCCCAGGGGAACGAACACTGAAGCTTTCTTT
J gene: TRBJ1-2; D gene: TRBD1; V gene: TRBV4-1; clone size: many; CDR3 protein: CASSNDRGDYGYTF; CDR3 DNA: TGCGCCAGCAGCAACGACAGGGGGGACTATGGCTACACCTTC
J gene: TRBJ2-2; D gene: TRBD2; V gene: TRBV6-2/TRBV6-3; clone size: .; CDR3 protein: CASSARLAGGLSGGELFF; CDR3 DNA: TGTGCCAGCAGTGCTCGACTAGCGGGGGGCCTGTCTGGCGGGGAGCTGTTTTTT
J gene: TRBJ2-3; D gene: TRBD2; V gene: TRBV4-2; clone size: .; CDR3 protein: CASRFLGTSGKDTQYF; CDR3 DNA: TGTGCCAGCAGGTTTTTAGGGACTAGCGGGAAAGATACGCAGTATTTT
J gene: TRBJ2-3; D gene: TRBD2; V gene: TRBV6-1; clone size: many; CDR3 protein: CASSAGTSGLTDTQYF; CDR3 DNA: TGTGCCAGCAGTGCCGGGACTAGCGGCCTCACAGATACGCAGTATTTT
J gene: TRBJ1-3; D gene: .; V gene: TRBV6-6; clone size: many; CDR3 protein: CASIPRPLENTIYF; CDR3 DNA: TGTGCCAGCATTCCTCGGCCACTCGAAAACACCATATATTTT
J gene: TRBJ2-2; D gene: .; V gene: TRBV3-1; clone size: many; CDR3 protein: CASSQGSITGELFF; CDR3 DNA: TGTGCCAGCAGCCAGGGGTCTATTACCGGGGAGCTGTTTTTT
J gene: TRBJ2-7; D gene: .; V gene: TRBV29-1; clone size: .; CDR3 protein: CSVEKTDSYEQYF; CDR3 DNA: TGCAGCGTTGAAAAAACAGATTCCTACGAGCAGTACTTC
J gene: TRBJ1-1; D gene: .; V gene: TRBV11-2; clone size: many; CDR3 protein: CASSLENRHKNTEAFF; CDR3 DNA: TGTGCCAGCAGCTTAGAGAATAGACATAAGAACACTGAAGCTTTCTTT
J gene: TRBJ1-6; D gene: .; V gene: TRBV10-3; clone size: many; CDR3 protein: CAISAFGRGEPLHF; CDR3 DNA: TGTGCCATCAGTGCCTTCGGACGGGGAGAGCCCCTCCACTTT
J gene: TRBJ1-3; D gene: .; V gene: TRBV12-3/TRBV12-4; clone size: many; CDR3 protein: CASNQNRNGNTIYF; CDR3 DNA: TGTGCCAGCAATCAAAACAGGAATGGAAACACCATATATTTT
J gene: TRBJ2-1; D gene: TRBD2; V gene: TRBV5-1; clone size: .; CDR3 protein: CASSSGGAYSYNEQFF; CDR3 DNA: TGCGCCAGCAGCTCGGGGGGGGCTTATTCCTACAATGAGCAGTTCTTC
J gene: TRBJ2-3; D gene: TRBD1; V gene: TRBV7-3; clone size: few; CDR3 protein: CASSGDRGSTSTDTQYF; CDR3 DNA: TGTGCCAGCAGCGGAGACAGGGGGAGCACGTCCACAGATACGCAGTATTTT
J gene: TRBJ2-7; D gene: TRBD2; V gene: TRBV5-1; clone size: many; CDR3 protein: CASSLNSGRRSYEQYF; CDR3 DNA: TGCGCCAGCAGCTTAAATAGCGGGAGGAGATCCTACGAGCAGTACTTC
J gene: TRBJ1-1; D gene: .; V gene: TRBV20-1; clone size: many; CDR3 protein: CSARAGSQNTEAFF; CDR3 DNA: TGCAGTGCTAGAGCGGGCAGCCAGAACACTGAAGCTTTCTTT
J gene: TRBJ2-7; D gene: .; V gene: TRBV7-2; clone size: few; CDR3 protein: CASSSRDEQYF; CDR3 DNA: TGTGCCAGCAGCTCAAGGGACGAGCAGTACTTC
J gene: TRBJ2-2; D gene: .; V gene: TRBV27; clone size: few; CDR3 protein: CASSLSGYTGELFF; CDR3 DNA: TGTGCCAGCAGTTTATCAGGGTACACCGGGGAGCTGTTTTTT
J gene: TRBJ1-6; D gene: TRBD1; V gene: TRBV12-3/TRBV12-4; clone size: many; CDR3 protein: CASSLTRYGQGSPYNSPLHF; CDR3 DNA: TGTGCCAGCAGTTTAACCCGATATGGACAGGGATCGCCCTATAATTCACCCCTCCACTTT
J gene: TRBJ1-2; D gene: .; V gene: TRBV6-1; clone size: .; CDR3 protein: CASSELGQGPGYTF; CDR3 DNA: TGTGCCAGCAGTGAATTGGGGCAGGGTCCGGGCTACACCTTC
J gene: TRBJ1-1; D gene: .; V gene: TRBV12-5; clone size: .; CDR3 protein: CASGLFRVGLRGTEAFF; CDR3 DNA: TGTGCTAGTGGTTTGTTCAGGGTCGGGCTCCGGGGCACTGAAGCTTTCTTT
J gene: TRBJ2-3; D gene: .; V gene: TRBV20-1; clone size: few; CDR3 protein: CSARDLGGAADTQYF; CDR3 DNA: TGCAGTGCTAGAGATCTCGGGGGCGCAGCAGATACGCAGTATTTT
J gene: TRBJ2-1; D gene: TRBD1; V gene: TRBV7-2; clone size: few; CDR3 protein: CASSAWDRGNLPGNEQFF; CDR3 DNA: TGTGCCAGCAGCGCCTGGGACAGGGGGAATCTCCCTGGCAATGAGCAGTTCTTC
J gene: TRBJ1-1; D gene: .; V gene: TRBV28; clone size: .; CDR3 protein: CASSFSLLRQTNTEAFF; CDR3 DNA: TGTGCCAGCAGTTTCTCACTTCTCCGACAGACAAACACTGAAGCTTTCTTT